This passage covers 18 T cell receptor beta chains from one sample sequenced in a study of lymphopenia after photon versus proton radiotherapy. The repertoire was sequenced with immunoSEQ multiplex PCR; TCRdb's copy has only in-frame clones and lacks some. The sample holds tens of thousands of clones, about nine tenths seen once. The specimen comprised peripheral blood, sampled from a patient treated with proton-based radiotherapy. The receptors stem from a woman aged 70 to 79 with pancreatic cancer. Some clones in this sample may be carry-over from other donors' samples.

This chain joins TRBV7-9 and TRBJ2-1; TRBD2 agrees at 11 bases. CDR3 length: 16 amino acids. Unmatched junction bases numbered 1, after V lost 0 bases and J lost 3 bases. CDR1 and CDR2 from the germline V gene are SEHNR and FQNEAQ (reference sequence). CDR3 nucleotide sequence: TGTGCCAGCAGCTTAGCCCTAGCGGGAGGCTACAATGAGCAGTTCTTC. It encodes CASSLALAGGYNEQFF. Looking up the rest from reference TRBV7-9 and TRBJ2-1 gives the full variable domain: DTGVSQNPRHKITKRGQNVTFRCDPISEHNRLYWYRQTLGQGPEFLTYFQNEAQLEKSRLLSDRFSAERPKGSFSTLEIQRTEQGDSAMYLCASSLALAGGYNEQFFGPGTRLTVL.

The CDR3 region is CASSLEGAGATDTQYF. In nucleotides, the CDR3 is TGTGCCAGCAGCTTAGAGGGGGCAGGAGCCACAGATACGCAGTATTTT. This chain joins TRBV11-2 and TRBJ2-3; weak D call: TRBD1 (6 bases). The ends were cut back, 0 bases at V and 2 bases at J, with 12 bases in the middle. In germline, CDR1 is SGHAT, CDR2 FQNNGV. The CDR3 has 16 residues.

J is TRBJ2-5 and V is TRBV7-2; 9 nucleotides align to TRBD2. Germline loops: CDR1 SGHTA, CDR2 FQGNSA. V lost 5 bases to trimming and J lost 4 bases; unmatched junction nucleotides: 8. This CDR3 region has 15 residues. The CDR3 loop reads CASSLIAGVGETQYF. CDR3 sequence (DNA): TGTGCCAGCAGCCTAATAGCGGGAGTAGGAGAGACCCAGTACTTC.

The J gene is TRBJ1-4, the V gene TRBV27, with unresolved D. V lost 9 bases to trimming and J lost 8 bases, with 13 bases between them. CDR3 length equals 12 residues. Germline CDR1 reads MNHEY; CDR2 reads SMNVEV (reference sequence). The CDR3 spells CARPTSGEKLFF. In nucleotides, the CDR3 is TGTGCCAGGCCGACCTCGGGGGAAAAACTGTTTTTT.

This chain connects TRBV5-1 to TRBJ2-1, with TRBD2 matching over 9 bases. Trimming removed 2 bases from V and 4 bases from J; junction bases left unmatched: 1. The CDR3 spans 14 residues. Germline CDR1 reads SGHRS; CDR2 reads YFSETQ. CDR3 residues: CASSFLAGYNEQFF. The CDR3 DNA reads TGCGCCAGCAGCTTCCTAGCGGGGTACAATGAGCAGTTCTTC.

In its sample, this clone was seen once. This chain uses TRBV19 with TRBJ1-1, with no clear D. Germline CDR1 and CDR2: LNHDA and SQIVND (reference sequence). The germline V and J ends were trimmed by 6 bases and 5 bases, with 10 bases remaining between them. The CDR3 runs 12 residues. The CDR3 sequence is CASRSRNTEAFF. As DNA, the CDR3 is TGTGCCAGTAGGTCCCGTAATACTGAAGCTTTCTTT.

This clone was observed a single time. This chain connects TRBV5-5 to TRBJ1-2; D is uncertain. Per germline, CDR1 SGHKS and CDR2 YYEKEE (reference sequence). This CDR3 contains 12 residues. V lost 1 base and J 5 bases, leaving 6 bases between the germline ends. CDR3 coding DNA: TGTGCCAGCAGCTTGTTAGTTTATGGCTACACCTTC. It encodes CASSLLVYGYTF.

This clone was observed a single time. V usage is TRBV6-5 and J usage is TRBJ2-1; 7 bases agree with TRBD2. With V trimmed by 2 bases and J by 12 bases, 7 bases remained unmatched. Germline V gene data show CDR1 as MNHEY and CDR2 as SVGAGI. This CDR3 is 13 amino acids long. CDR3 residues: CASSYTERDRQFF. The CDR3 bases are TGTGCCAGCAGTTACACAGAGCGGGATCGGCAGTTCTTC.

This clone showed up just once. The chain links TRBV5-1 to TRBJ1-6; perhaps TRBD1 as D (5 bases). The CDR3 contains 15 residues. The germline V gene encodes CDR1 SGHRS and CDR2 YFSETQ. Trimming took off 0 bases at V and 10 bases at J, with 14 bases between the two ends. CDR3 sequence reads: CASSLAGGSQSPLHF. The CDR3 region has the DNA TGCGCCAGCAGCTTGGCCGGGGGTTCGCAGTCACCCCTCCACTTT. The full variable domain, its missing parts supplied by reference TRBV5-1 and TRBJ1-6, is KAGVTQTPRYLIKTRGQQVTLSCSPISGHRSVSWYQQTPGQGLQFLFEYFSETQRNKGNFPGRFSGRQFSNSRSEMNVSTLELGDSALYLCASSLAGGSQSPLHFGNGTRLTVT.

J is TRBJ1-2 and V is TRBV30; D unclear. The germline gives CDR1 GTSNPN, CDR2 SVGIG (reference sequence). The CDR3 is 13 amino acids. Between the trimmed V and J ends, which lost 0 bases and 3 bases, there was a span of 8 bases. The CDR3 here is CAWSVETDYGYTF. The CDR3 DNA follows: TGTGCCTGGAGTGTAGAGACGGACTATGGCTACACCTTC. The whole variable domain, remainder taken from reference TRBV30 and TRBJ1-2, is SQTIHQWPATLVQPVGSPLSLECTVEGTSNPNLYWYRQAAGRGLQLLFYSVGIGQISSEVPQNLSASRPQDRQFILSSKKLLLSDSGFYLCAWSVETDYGYTFGSGTRLTVV.

CDR3 sequence reads: CASRLVVPTDTQYF. The CDR3, as DNA: TGCGCCAGCAGGCTGGTTGTCCCAACAGATACGCAGTATTTT. The rearrangement uses TRBV5-1 and TRBJ2-3; D is unresolved. The length of the CDR3 is 14 residues. V shed 5 bases and J shed 3 bases, with 13 bases lying between them. The V gene's germline CDR1 is SGHRS and CDR2 YFSETQ.

The genes are TRBV4-3 and TRBJ1-2, with TRBD1 identical over 7 bases. Germline trimming cut 3 bases from V and 2 bases from J; bases unmatched to any gene: 6. Germline V gene lookup returns CDR1 LGHNA and CDR2 YSLEER. This CDR3 has 15 residues. The CDR3 nucleotides are TGCGCCAGCAGCCAGTCGAGGGGGCTAAACTATGGCTACACCTTC. Its translation: CASSQSRGLNYGYTF.

The J gene is TRBJ2-2, the V gene TRBV28; the D gene could be TRBD1 or TRBD2 (5 bases each). Germline V gene lookup returns CDR1 MDHEN and CDR2 SYDVKM. V dropped 0 bases and J dropped 4 bases, with 9 bases sitting between them. The CDR3 extends over 15 amino acids. This chain's CDR3 is CASSLWGVVTGELFF. The CDR3 DNA reads TGTGCCAGCAGTTTATGGGGGGTGGTCACCGGGGAGCTGTTTTTT.

This clone has only a few counts. J is TRBJ2-2 and V is TRBV19; TRBD2 agrees at 15 bases. The CDR3 extends over 18 amino acids. Germline CDR1 and CDR2: LNHDA and SQIVND (reference sequence). J lost 1 base, V lost 4 bases, and 4 bases had no gene match. CDR3: CASSKGLAGGGNTGELFF. Here the CDR3 DNA reads TGTGCCAGTAGTAAAGGACTAGCGGGAGGGGGGAACACCGGGGAGCTGTTTTTT.

This clone was detected only once. The V gene is TRBV19, the J gene TRBJ2-3, with TRBD2 matching over 10 bases. Trimming removed 7 bases from V and 6 bases from J; junction bases left unmatched: 7. The CDR3 length is 14 residues. Germline V gene sequence: CDR1 LNHDA, CDR2 SQIVND (reference sequence). The CDR3 here is CASKWASGSDTQYF. CDR3 bases: TGTGCCAGTAAGTGGGCTAGCGGGAGCGATACGCAGTATTTT.

The chain joins TRBV11-2 to TRBJ2-7; the match to TRBD1 covers 8 bases. Germline values: CDR1 SGHAT, CDR2 FQNNGV. The CDR3 totals 13 residues. V shed 4 bases and J 3 bases; nucleotides not matched to a gene: 2. The CDR3 sequence: CASSYTGGYEQYF. In DNA, the CDR3 is TGTGCCAGCAGCTATACAGGGGGCTACGAGCAGTACTTC.

The genes are TRBV5-6 and TRBJ2-2; D uncertain. Trimming took off 4 bases at V and 5 bases at J, with 12 bases between the two ends. The CDR3 runs 14 residues. Germline V lookup: CDR1 SGHDT, CDR2 YYEEEE. DNA of the CDR3: TGTGCCAGCAGCACGCTTACGGTAACCGGGGAGCTGTTTTTT. Its translation: CASSTLTVTGELFF.

The rearrangement links TRBV9 to TRBJ1-2; D ambiguous. The V end was cut by 1 base, the J end by 8 bases, with 15 bases between. Per the germline V gene, CDR1 is SGDLS and CDR2 is YYNGEE. This CDR3 has 14 residues. CDR3: CASSVSPAGEGYTF. As DNA, the CDR3 is TGTGCCAGCAGCGTATCCCCTGCCGGGGAGGGCTACACCTTC.